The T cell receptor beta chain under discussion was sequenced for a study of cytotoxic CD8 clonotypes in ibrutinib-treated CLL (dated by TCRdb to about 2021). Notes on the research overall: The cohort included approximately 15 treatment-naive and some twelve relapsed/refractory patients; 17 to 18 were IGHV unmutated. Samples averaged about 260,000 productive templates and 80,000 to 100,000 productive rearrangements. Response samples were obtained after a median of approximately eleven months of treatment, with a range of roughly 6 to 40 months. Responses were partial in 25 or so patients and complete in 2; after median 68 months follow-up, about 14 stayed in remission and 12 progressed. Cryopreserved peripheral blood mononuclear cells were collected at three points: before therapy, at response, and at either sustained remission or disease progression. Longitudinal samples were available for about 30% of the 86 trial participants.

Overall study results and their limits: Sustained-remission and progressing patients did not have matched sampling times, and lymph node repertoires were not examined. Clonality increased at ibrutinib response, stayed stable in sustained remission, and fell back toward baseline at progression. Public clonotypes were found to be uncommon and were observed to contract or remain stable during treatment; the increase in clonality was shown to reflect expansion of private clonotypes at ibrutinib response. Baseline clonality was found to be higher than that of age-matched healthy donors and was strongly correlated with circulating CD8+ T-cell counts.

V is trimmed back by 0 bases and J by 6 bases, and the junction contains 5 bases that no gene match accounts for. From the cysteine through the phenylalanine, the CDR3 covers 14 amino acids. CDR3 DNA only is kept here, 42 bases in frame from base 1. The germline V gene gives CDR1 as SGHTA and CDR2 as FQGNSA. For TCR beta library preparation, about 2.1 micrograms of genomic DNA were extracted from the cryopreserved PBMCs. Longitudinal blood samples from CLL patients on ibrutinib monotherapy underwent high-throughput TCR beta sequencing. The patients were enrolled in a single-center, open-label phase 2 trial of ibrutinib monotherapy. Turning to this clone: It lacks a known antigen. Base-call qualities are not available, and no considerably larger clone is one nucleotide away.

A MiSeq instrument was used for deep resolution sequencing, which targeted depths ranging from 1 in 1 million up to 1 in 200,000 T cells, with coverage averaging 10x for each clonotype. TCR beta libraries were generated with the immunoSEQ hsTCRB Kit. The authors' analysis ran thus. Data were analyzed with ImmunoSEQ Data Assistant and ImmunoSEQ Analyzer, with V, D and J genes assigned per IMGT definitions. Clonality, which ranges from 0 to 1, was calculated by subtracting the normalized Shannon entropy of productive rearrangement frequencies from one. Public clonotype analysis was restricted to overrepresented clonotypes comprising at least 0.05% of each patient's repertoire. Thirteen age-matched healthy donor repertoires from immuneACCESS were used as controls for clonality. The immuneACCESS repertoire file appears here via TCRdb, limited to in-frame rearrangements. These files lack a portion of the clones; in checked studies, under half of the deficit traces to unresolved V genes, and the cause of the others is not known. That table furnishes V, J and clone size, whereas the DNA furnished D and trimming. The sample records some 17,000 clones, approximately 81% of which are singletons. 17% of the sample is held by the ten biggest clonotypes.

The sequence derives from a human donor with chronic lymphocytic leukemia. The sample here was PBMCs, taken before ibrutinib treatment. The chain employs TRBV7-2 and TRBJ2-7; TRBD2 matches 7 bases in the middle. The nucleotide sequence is TGTGCCAGCAGCTTAGCGGGGGGGAGGAGCGAGCAGTACTTC. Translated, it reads CASSLAGGRSEQYF.